A single T cell receptor (beta chain) is shown here with its context. This specimen comes from a study of cytomegalovirus exposure and HLA in healthy donors. This CDR3 is 15 amino acids long. Germline assignment: CDR1 SGHVS and CDR2 FQNEAQ. Unmatched junction bases numbered 6, after V lost 7 bases and J lost 1 base. A multiplex PCR was run with 60 Vbeta primers and 13 Jbeta primers. Only in-frame clones appear in the TCRdb table, and some are missing; sequencing was by immunoSEQ multiplex PCR. The sample records about 130,000 clones, 81% being singletons. The rearrangement uses TRBV7-8 and TRBJ2-7; TRBD2 matches 11 bases. Material: PBMCs. The TCR comes from a woman in her twenties or thirties in good health and CMV-seronegative. CDR3 region: CASIAGLAVSYEQYF. CDR3 nucleotide sequence: TGTGCCAGCATTGCGGGACTAGCGGTTTCCTACGAGCAGTACTTC.